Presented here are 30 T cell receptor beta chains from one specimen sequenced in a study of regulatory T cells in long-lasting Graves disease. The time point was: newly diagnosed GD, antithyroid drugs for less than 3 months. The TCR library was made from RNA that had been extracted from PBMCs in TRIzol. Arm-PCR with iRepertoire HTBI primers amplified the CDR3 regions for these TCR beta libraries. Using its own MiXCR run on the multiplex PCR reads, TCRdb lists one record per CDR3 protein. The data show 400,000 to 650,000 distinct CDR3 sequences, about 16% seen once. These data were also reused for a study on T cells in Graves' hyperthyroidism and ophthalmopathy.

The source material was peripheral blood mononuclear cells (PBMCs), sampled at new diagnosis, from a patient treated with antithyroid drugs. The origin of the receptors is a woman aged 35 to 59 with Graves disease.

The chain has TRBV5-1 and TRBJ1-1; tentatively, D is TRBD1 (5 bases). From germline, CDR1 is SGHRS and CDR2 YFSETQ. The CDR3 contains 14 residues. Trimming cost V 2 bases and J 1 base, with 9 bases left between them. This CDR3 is CASSFGAANTEAFF. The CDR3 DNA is TGCGCCAGCAGCTTCGGGGCAGCGAACACTGAAGCTTTCTTT.

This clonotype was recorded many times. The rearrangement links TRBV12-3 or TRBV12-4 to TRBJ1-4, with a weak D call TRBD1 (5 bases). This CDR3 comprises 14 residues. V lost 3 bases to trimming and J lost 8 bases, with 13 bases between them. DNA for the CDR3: TGTGCCAGCAGTTTGGGGGGATCCGCGGAAAAACTGTTTTTT. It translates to CASSLGGSAEKLFF.

The DNA for the CDR3 is TGTGCCACTTCGGGGGCCTCTGGAAACACCATATATTTT. Translated, it gives CATSGASGNTIYF. The V gene is TRBV6-2 or TRBV6-3, the J gene TRBJ1-3; possible D gene TRBD1, 6 bases. V lost 10 bases to trimming and J lost 0 bases, with 10 bases between them. The germline V gene has CDR1 MNHEY and CDR2 SVGEGT. The CDR3 runs 13 residues.

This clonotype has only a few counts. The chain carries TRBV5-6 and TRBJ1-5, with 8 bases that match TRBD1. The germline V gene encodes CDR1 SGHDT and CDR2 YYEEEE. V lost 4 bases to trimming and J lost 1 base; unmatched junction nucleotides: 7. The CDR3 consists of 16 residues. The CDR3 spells CASSASGGLSNQPQHF. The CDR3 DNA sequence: TGTGCCAGCAGCGCATCAGGGGGCTTAAGCAATCAGCCCCAGCATTTT.

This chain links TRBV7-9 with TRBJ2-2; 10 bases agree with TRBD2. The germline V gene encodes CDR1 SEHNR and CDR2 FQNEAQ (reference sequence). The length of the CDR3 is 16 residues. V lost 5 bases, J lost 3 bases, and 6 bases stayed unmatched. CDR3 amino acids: CASSANSGGHTGELFF. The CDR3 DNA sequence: TGTGCCAGCAGCGCGAATAGCGGGGGGCACACCGGGGAGCTGTTTTTT.

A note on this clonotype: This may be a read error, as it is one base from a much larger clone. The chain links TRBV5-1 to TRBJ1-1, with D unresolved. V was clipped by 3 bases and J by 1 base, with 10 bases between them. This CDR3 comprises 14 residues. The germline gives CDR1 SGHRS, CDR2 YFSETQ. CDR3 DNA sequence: TGCGCCAGCAGCTCCCGGGATTCGAACACTGAAGCTTTCTTT. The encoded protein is CASSSRDSNTEAFF.

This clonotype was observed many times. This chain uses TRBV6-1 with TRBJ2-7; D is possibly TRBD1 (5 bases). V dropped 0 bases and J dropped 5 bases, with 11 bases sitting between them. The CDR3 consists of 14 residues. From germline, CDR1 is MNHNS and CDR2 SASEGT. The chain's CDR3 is CASSEASGQNEQYF. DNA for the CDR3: TGTGCCAGCAGTGAAGCATCAGGGCAAAACGAGCAGTACTTC.

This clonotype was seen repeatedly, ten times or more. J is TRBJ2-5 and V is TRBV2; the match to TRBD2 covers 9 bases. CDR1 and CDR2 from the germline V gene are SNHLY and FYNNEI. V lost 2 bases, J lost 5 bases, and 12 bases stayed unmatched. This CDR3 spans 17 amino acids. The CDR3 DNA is TGTGCCAGCAGTGAATTCGGGCGGGGGGGCCGGTTGGAGACCCAGTACTTC. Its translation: CASSEFGRGGRLETQYF. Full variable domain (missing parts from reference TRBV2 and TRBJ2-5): EPEVTQTPSHQVTQMGQEVILRCVPISNHLYFYWYRQILGQKVEFLVSFYNNEISEKSEIFDDQFSVERPDGSNFTLKIRSTKLEDSAMYFCASSEFGRGGRLETQYFGPGTRLLVL.

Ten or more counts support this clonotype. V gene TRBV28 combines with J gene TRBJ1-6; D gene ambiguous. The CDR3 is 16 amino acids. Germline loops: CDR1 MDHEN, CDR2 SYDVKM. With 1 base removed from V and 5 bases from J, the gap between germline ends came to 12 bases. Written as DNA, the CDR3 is TGTGCCAGCAGTTTATCGGGGTACGCGAATAATTCACCCCTCCACTTT. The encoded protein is CASSLSGYANNSPLHF.

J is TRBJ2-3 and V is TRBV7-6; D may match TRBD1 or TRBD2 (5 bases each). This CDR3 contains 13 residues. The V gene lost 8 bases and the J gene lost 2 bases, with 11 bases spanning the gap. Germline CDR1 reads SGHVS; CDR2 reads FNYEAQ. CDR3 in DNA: TGTGCCAGCGGGGCGGGCCTCACAGATACGCAGTATTTT. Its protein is CASGAGLTDTQYF. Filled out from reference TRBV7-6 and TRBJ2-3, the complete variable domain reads GAGVSQSPRYKVTKRGQDVALRCDPISGHVSLYWYRQALGQGPEFLTYFNYEAQQDKSGLPNDRFSAERPEGSISTLTIQRTEQRDSAMYRCASGAGLTDTQYFGPGTRLTVL.

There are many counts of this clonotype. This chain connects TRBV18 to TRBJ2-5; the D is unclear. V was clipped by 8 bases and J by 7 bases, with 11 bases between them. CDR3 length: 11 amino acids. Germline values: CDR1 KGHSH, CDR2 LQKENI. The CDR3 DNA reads TGTGCCAGCAGTTTATCAGGGACCCAGTACTTC. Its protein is CASSLSGTQYF.

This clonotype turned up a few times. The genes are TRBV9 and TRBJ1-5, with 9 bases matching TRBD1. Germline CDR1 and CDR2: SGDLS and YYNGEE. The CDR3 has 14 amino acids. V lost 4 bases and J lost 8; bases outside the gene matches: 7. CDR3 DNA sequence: TGTGCCAGCAGCCTCACAGGGGGCGTGGAGCCCCAGCATTTT. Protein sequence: CASSLTGGVEPQHF.

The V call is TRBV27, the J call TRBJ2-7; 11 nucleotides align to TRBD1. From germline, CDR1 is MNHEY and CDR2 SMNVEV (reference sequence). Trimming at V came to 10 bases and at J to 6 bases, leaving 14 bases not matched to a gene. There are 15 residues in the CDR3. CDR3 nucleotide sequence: TGTGCCACTGGCGGTGGGACAGGGGGAAGGGGCGAGCAGTACTTC. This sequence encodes CATGGGTGGRGEQYF.

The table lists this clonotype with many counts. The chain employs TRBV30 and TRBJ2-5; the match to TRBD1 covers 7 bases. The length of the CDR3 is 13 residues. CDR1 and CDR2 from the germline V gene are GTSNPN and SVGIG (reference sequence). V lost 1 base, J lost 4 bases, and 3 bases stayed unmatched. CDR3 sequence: CAWSARDRETQYF. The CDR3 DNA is TGTGCCTGGAGTGCCCGGGACAGAGAGACCCAGTACTTC. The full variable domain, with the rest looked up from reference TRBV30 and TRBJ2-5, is SQTIHQWPATLVQPVGSPLSLECTVEGTSNPNLYWYRQAAGRGLQLLFYSVGIGQISSEVPQNLSASRPQDRQFILSSKKLLLSDSGFYLCAWSARDRETQYFGPGTRLLVL.

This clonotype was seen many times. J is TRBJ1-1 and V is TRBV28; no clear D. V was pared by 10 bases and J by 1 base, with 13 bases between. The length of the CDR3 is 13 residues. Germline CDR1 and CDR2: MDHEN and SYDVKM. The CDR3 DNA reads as TGTGCCACCCTCTCCCGGGGGAACACTGAAGCTTTCTTT. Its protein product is CATLSRGNTEAFF.

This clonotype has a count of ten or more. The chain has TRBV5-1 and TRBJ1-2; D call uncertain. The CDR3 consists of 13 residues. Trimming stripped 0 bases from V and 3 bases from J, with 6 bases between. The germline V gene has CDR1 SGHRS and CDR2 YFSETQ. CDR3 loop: CASSLEVDYGYTF. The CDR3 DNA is TGCGCCAGCAGCTTGGAGGTGGACTATGGCTACACCTTC.

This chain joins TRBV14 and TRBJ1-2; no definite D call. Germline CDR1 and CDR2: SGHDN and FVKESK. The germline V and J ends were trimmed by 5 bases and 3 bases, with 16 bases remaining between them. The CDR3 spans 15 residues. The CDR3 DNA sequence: TGTGCCAGCAGCTATCGTACTGCGGGTGACTATGGCTACACCTTC. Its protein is CASSYRTAGDYGYTF.

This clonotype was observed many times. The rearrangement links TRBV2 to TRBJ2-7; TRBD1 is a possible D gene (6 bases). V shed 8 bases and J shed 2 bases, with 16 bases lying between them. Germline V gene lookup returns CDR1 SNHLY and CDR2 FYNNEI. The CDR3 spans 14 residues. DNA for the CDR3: TGTGCCAGCCAGCCCAGGGGCCGCGCCTACGAGCAGTACTTC. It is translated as CASQPRGRAYEQYF. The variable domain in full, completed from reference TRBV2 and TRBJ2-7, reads EPEVTQTPSHQVTQMGQEVILRCVPISNHLYFYWYRQILGQKVEFLVSFYNNEISEKSEIFDDQFSVERPDGSNFTLKIRSTKLEDSAMYFCASQPRGRAYEQYFGPGTRLTVT.

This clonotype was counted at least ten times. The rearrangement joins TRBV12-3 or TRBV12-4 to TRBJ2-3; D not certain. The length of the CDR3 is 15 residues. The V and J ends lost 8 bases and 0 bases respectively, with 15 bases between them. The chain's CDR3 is CASGPAKSSTDTQYF. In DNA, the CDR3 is TGTGCCAGCGGCCCCGCAAAGTCTAGCACAGATACGCAGTATTTT.

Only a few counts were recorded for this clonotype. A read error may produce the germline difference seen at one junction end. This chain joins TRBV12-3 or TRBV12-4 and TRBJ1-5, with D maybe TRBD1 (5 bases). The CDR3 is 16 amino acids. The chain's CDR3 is CVSSRRGERSNQPQHF. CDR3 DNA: TGTGTCAGCAGCCGACGGGGGGAAAGAAGCAATCAGCCCCAGCATTTT.

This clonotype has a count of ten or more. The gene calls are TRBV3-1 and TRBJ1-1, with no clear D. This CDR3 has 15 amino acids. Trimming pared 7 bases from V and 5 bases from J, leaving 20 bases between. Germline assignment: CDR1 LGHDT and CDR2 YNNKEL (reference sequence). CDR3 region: CASTTRLNYETEAFF. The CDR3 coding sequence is TGTGCCAGCACTACCAGACTAAATTACGAGACTGAAGCTTTCTTT.

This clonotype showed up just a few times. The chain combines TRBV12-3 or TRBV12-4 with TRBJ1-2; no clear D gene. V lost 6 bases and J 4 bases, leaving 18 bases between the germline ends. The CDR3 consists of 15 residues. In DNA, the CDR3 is TGTGCCAGCAGCCCCCGGGCAGTCTTCGGCTATGGCTACACCTTC. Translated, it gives CASSPRAVFGYGYTF.

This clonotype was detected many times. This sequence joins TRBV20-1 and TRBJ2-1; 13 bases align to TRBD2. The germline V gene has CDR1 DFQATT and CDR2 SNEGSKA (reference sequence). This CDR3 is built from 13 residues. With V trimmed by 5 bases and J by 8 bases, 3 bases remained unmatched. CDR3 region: CSAVLAGGYEQFF. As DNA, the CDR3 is TGCAGTGCTGTACTAGCGGGGGGGTATGAGCAGTTCTTC.

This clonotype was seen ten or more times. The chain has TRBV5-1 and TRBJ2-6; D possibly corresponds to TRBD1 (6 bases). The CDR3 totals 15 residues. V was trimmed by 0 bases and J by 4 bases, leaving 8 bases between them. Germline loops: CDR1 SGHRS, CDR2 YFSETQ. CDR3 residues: CASSLAGAGANVLTF. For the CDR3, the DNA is TGCGCCAGCAGCTTGGCAGGGGCAGGGGCCAACGTCCTGACTTTC.

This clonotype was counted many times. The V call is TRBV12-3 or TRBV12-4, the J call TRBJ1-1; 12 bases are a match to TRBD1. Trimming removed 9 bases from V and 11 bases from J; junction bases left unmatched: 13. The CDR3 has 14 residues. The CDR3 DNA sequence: TGTGCCAGTCGGCCTACCGGGACAGGGGGCAGTGCTTTCTTT. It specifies CASRPTGTGGSAFF.

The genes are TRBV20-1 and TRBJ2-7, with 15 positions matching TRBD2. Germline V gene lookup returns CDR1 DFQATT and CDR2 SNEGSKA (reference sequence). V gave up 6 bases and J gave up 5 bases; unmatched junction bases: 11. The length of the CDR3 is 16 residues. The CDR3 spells CSARRGLAGGRHEQYF. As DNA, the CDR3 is TGCAGTGCGCGTCGAGGACTAGCGGGGGGGCGTCACGAGCAGTACTTC.

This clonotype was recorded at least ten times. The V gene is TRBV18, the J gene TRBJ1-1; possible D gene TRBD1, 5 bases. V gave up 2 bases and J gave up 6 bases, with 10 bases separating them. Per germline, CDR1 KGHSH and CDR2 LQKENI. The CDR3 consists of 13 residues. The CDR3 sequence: CASSPGGRAEAFF. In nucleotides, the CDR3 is TGTGCCAGCTCACCAGGGGGACGGGCTGAAGCTTTCTTT.

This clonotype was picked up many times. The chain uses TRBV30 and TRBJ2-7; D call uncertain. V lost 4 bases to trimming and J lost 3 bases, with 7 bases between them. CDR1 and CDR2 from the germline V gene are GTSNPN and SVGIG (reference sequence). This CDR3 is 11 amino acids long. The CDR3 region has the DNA TGTGCCTGGAAACATGGCTACGAGCAGTACTTC. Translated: CAWKHGYEQYF.

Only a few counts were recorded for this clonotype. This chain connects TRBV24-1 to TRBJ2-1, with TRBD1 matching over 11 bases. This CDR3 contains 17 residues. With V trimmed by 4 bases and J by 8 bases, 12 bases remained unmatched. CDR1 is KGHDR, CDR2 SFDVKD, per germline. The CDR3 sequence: CATSEPRTGGLGDEQFF. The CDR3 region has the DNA TGTGCCACCAGTGAACCCCGGACAGGGGGCTTGGGCGATGAGCAGTTCTTC.

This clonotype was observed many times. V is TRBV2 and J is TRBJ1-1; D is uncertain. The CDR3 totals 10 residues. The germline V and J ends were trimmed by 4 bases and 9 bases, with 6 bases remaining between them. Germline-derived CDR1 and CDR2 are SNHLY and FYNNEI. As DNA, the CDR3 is TGTGCCAGCAGTGGAGGGCAAGCTTTCTTT. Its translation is CASSGGQAFF.